This is a list of T cell receptor beta chains from one sample in a study of T cells in Graves' hyperthyroidism and ophthalmopathy. TCRdb re-analysed the multiplex PCR reads in MiXCR, keeping a single row per CDR3 protein. The table shows around 340,000 distinct CDR3 sequences, with less than 20% occurring only once. The sequenced sample consisted of blood. These receptors were collected from a woman in her thirties or forties with Graves' ophthalmopathy. The CDR3 runs from the conserved cysteine through the conserved F or W.

V: TRBV7-9; J: TRBJ1-1; CDR3: CASSLSISNTEAFF
V: TRBV7-9; J: TRBJ1-2; CDR3: CASSLADQGARGYTF
V: TRBV3-1; J: TRBJ1-2; CDR3: CASSQTGQGNYGYTF
V: TRBV6-2/TRBV6-3; J: TRBJ2-5; CDR3: CASSYKGVETQYF
V: TRBV2; J: TRBJ1-2; CDR3: CASSERGRSDGYTF
V: TRBV12-3/TRBV12-4; J: TRBJ2-7; CDR3: CASSQGATPLEQYF
V: TRBV28; J: TRBJ1-6; CDR3: CASSSNSPLHF
V: TRBV20-1; J: TRBJ2-5; CDR3: CSARDAAGGRETQYF
V: TRBV19; J: TRBJ2-2; CDR3: CASSPGTSGSRLNTGELFF
V: TRBV6-1; J: TRBJ2-7; CDR3: CASSLNRGAREQYF
V: TRBV6-2/TRBV6-3; J: TRBJ2-7; CDR3: CASSYSEIYEQYF
V: TRBV6-2/TRBV6-3; J: TRBJ1-5; CDR3: CASSYSGGNQPQHF
V: TRBV6-4; J: TRBJ1-5; CDR3: CVSTIRTGSNQPQHF
V: TRBV6-2/TRBV6-3; J: TRBJ1-5; CDR3: CATDDRGDQPQHF
V: TRBV4-1; J: TRBJ2-5; CDR3: CASSQDPRSGSVKGTQYF
V: TRBV15; J: TRBJ2-2; CDR3: CATRALGNTGELFF
V: TRBV29-1; J: TRBJ2-7; CDR3: CSVDSSGQGYEQYF
V: TRBV6-5; J: TRBJ2-7; CDR3: CASSYDFYYEQYF
V: TRBV11-2; J: TRBJ1-2; CDR3: CASSPTPDRVGGYTF
V: TRBV6-1; J: TRBJ1-1; CDR3: CASSPLTGMNTEAFF
V: TRBV4-1; J: TRBJ1-2; CDR3: CASSQREGTPANYGYTF
V: TRBV27; J: TRBJ1-1; CDR3: CASSLQRANTEAFF
V: TRBV12-3/TRBV12-4; J: TRBJ1-2; CDR3: CASSESWDEGYTF
V: TRBV19; J: TRBJ1-1; CDR3: CASSRVNTEAFF
V: TRBV9; J: TRBJ2-3; CDR3: CASSMGEGGTDTQYF
V: TRBV12-5; J: TRBJ1-2; CDR3: CASGLEGDPGYGYTF
V: TRBV11-2; J: TRBJ2-5; CDR3: CASSLGSGGPETQYF
V: TRBV29-1; J: TRBJ2-1; CDR3: CSVDSGRAIEQFF